The present TCR beta chain was sequenced within a study of cytomegalovirus exposure and HLA in healthy donors. The CDR3 loop spans 19 amino acids. CDR1 and CDR2 from the germline V gene are SGHVS and FQNEAQ. V gave up 5 bases and J gave up 0 bases; unmatched junction bases: 15. Details on this clone: What it binds is not known.

A multiplex PCR was run with 60 Vbeta primers and 13 Jbeta primers. TCRdb's table, derived via immunoSEQ multiplex PCR, lists solely in-frame clones and lacks some. The sample has about 99,000 clones; about 75% are singletons. Findings and limits, study-wide: About 87% or about 30% of the time was how often most TCR beta V segments were productive, according to an earlier analysis. In a later analysis, TCR beta V- and J-gene trimming was associated with a missense DCLRE1C variant. It was only CMV serostatus that was available as immune exposure information. In a later analysis, at a false discovery rate of 0.05, some 15,000 TCR beta sequences were associated with HLA alleles.

This clonotype originated in a man between 60 and 75 years old in good health and CMV-seropositive. Sequenced input: PBMCs. The chain couples TRBV7-8 to TRBJ2-1; TRBD2 matches 8 bases. CDR3 sequence (DNA): TGTGCCAGCAGCCTGCCGGGACTAGAGAAGTCCCACTCCTACAATGAGCAGTTCTTC. Translation: CASSLPGLEKSHSYNEQFF.